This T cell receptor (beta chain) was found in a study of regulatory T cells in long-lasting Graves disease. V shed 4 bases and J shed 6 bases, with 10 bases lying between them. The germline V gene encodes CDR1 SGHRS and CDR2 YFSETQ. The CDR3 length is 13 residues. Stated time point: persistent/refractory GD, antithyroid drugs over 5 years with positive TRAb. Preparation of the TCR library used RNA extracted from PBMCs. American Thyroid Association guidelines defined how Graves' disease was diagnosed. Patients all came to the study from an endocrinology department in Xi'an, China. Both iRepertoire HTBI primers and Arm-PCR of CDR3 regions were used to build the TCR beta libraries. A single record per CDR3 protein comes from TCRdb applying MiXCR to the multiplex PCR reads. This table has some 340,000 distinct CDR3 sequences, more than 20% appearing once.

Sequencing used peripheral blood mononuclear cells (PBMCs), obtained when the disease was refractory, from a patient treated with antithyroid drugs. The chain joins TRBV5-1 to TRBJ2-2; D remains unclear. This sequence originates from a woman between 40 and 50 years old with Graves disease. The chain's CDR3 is CASSPRDAGELFF. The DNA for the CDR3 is TGCGCCAGCAGCCCTAGGGATGCCGGGGAGCTGTTTTTT.